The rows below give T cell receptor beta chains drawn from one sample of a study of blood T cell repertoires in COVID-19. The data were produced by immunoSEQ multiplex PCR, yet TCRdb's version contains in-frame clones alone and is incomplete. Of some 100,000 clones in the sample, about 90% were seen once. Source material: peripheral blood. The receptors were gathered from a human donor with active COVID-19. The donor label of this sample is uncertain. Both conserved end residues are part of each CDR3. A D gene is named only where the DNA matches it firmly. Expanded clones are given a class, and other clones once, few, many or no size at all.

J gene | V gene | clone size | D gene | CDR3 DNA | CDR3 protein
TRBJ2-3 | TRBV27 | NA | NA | TGTGCCAGCAGTCCCCTCCGGGATCGCGGAGCAGATACGCAGTATTTT | CASSPLRDRGADTQYF
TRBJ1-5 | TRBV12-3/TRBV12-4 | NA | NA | TGTGCCAGCAGTCCGGGGTATCAGCCCCAGCATTTT | CASSPGYQPQHF
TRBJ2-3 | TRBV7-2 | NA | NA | TGTGCCAGCAGCTTGAGCCCCAGGGTCACAGATACGCAGTATTTT | CASSLSPRVTDTQYF
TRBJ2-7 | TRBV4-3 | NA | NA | TGCGCCAGCAGCCAAGAAAGTAGGACAGTCTCCTACGAGCAGTACTTC | CASSQESRTVSYEQYF
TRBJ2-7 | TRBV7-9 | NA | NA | TGTGCCAGCAGCACCCTTGGCGGGGTGCTTGAGCAGTACTTC | CASSTLGGVLEQYF
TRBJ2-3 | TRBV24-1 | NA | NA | TGTGCCACCGGGTCGGGAGAACACACAGATACGCAGTATTTT | CATGSGEHTDTQYF
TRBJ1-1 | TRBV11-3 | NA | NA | TGTGCCAGCAGCTTTGGTTCAGGTGTGAGAAACACTGAAGCTTTCTTT | CASSFGSGVRNTEAFF
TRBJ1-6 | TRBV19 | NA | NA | TGTGCCAGTAGTAGAGGGAATCGACCTAATTCACCCCTCCACTTT | CASSRGNRPNSPLHF
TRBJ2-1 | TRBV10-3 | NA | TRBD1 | TGTGCCATCAGTGAGACGAGAATCCCGGGACAGGACGACAATGAGCAGTTCTTC | CAISETRIPGQDDNEQFF
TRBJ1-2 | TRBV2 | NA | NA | TGTGCCAGCAGTGAGGTCGGTAACTATGGCTACACCTTC | CASSEVGNYGYTF
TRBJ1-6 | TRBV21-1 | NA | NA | TGTGCCAGCAACCTTAGATTCACAGGGGATTTAACCAGAGATCATTCACCCCTCCACTTT | CASNLRFTGDLTRDHSPLHF
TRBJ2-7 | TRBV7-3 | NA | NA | TGTGCCAGCAGCTTAAATCCCGCAGGGGTGGACGAGCAGTACTTC | CASSLNPAGVDEQYF
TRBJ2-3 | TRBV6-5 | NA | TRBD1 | TGTGCCAGCAACCGACAGGGTTGGGGAATAGATACGCAGTATTTT | CASNRQGWGIDTQYF
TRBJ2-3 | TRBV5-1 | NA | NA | TGCGCCAGCAGCTTGGAGGTTATGGGTCTAAGGGGAGATACGCAGTATTTT | CASSLEVMGLRGDTQYF
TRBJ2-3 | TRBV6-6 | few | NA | TGTGCCAGCAGTTACTCCCTTTCCGCGCGCCAGCAGTATTTT | CASSYSLSARQQYF
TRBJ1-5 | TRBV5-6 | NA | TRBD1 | TGTGCCAGCAGTCAGACAGGGGTGAAACAGCCCCAGCATTTT | CASSQTGVKQPQHF
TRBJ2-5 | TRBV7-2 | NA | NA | TGTGCCAGCAGCCCGAGGAAAGAGACCCAGTACTTC | CASSPRKETQYF
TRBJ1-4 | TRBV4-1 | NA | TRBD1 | TGCGCCAGCAGCCAAGATTGGGACAGTGCTAATGAAAAACTGTTTTTT | CASSQDWDSANEKLFF
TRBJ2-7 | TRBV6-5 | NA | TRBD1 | TGTGCCAGCAGCCCACGGGACAGGGGATCTTACGAGCGGTACTTC | CASSPRDRGSYERYF
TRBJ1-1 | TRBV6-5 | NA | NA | TGTGCCAGCAGTTCCACCGCGGGGGCAAACACTGAAGCTTTCTTT | CASSSTAGANTEAFF
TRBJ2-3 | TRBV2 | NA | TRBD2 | TGTGCCAGCACAGCGGGGGACACAGATACGCAGTATTTT | CASTAGDTDTQYF
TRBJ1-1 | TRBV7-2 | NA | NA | TGTGCCAGCAGCTTGAGGGATGGTGGAAACACTGAAGCTTTCTTT | CASSLRDGGNTEAFF
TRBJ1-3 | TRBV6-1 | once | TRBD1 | TGTGCCAGCAGTGAAAGACAGGGGTTTCGAAACACCATATATTTT | CASSERQGFRNTIYF
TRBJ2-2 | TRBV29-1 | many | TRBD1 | TGCAGCGTCGGACAGGGGGCGCTCTCCGGGGAGCTGTTTTTT | CSVGQGALSGELFF
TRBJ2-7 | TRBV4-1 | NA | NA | TGCGCCAGCAGCCAAGGTCAGGGGAGCTACGAGCAGTACTTC | CASSQGQGSYEQYF
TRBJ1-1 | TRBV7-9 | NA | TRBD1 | TGTGCCAGCAGCAGGACAGGGGAAGCTTTCTTT | CASSRTGEAFF
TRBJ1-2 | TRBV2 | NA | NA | TGTGCCAGCAGTAACTACAGGGCGAGCGATGGCTACACCTTC | CASSNYRASDGYTF
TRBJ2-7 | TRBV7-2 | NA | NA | TGTGCCAGCAGCTTAGTAGGCAGGTACTACGAGCAGTACTTC | CASSLVGRYYEQYF
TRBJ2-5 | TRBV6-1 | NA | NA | TGTGCCAGCAGTGAAGCGCCGGGTCTGGAGACCCAGTACTTC | CASSEAPGLETQYF
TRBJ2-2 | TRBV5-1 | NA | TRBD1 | TGCGCCAGCAGCCCTGGGACAGGCGAGAACACCGGGGAGCTGTTTTTT | CASSPGTGENTGELFF
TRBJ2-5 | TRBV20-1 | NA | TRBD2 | TGCAGTGCTAGTGACGCTAGCGGGGGATACCAAGAGACCCAGTACTTC | CSASDASGGYQETQYF
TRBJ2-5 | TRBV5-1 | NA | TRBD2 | TGCGCCAGCAGCTTACTAGCGGGGGCTCAAGAGACCCAGTACTTC | CASSLLAGAQETQYF
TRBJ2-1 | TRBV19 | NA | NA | TGTGCCAGTAGTATGGGAGAAGGGTGGGAATTCAATGAGCAGTTCTTC | CASSMGEGWEFNEQFF
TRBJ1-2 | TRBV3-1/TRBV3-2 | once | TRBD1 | TGTGCCAGCAGCTTATTCGGACAGGGACTTGATTATGGCTACACCTTC | CASSLFGQGLDYGYTF
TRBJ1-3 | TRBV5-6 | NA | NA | TGTGCCAGCAGCATTGATAGTTACAGACCCGGAAACACCATATATTTT | CASSIDSYRPGNTIYF
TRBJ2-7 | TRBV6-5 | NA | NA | TGTGCCAGCAGCTTAAGCCGGGACTCCGAGCAGTACTTC | CASSLSRDSEQYF
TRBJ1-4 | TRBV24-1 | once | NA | TGTGCCACAACCCAGGGGACTAATGAAAAACTGTTTTTT | CATTQGTNEKLFF
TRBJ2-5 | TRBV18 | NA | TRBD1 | TGTGCCAGCCATCCGGGACAGTCGCTAGAGACCCAGTACTTC | CASHPGQSLETQYF
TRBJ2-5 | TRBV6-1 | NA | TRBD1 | TGTGCCAGCAGTGTGTCGCAGGGGGCAGGGCAGGAGACCCAGTACTTC | CASSVSQGAGQETQYF
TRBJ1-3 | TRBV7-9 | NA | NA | TGTGCCAGCAGCTTAGTATCCGGGACAACTGGAAACACCATATATTTT | CASSLVSGTTGNTIYF
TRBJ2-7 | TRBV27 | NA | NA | TGTGCCAGCAGTTTGGGGGGGGGCAGGGGGCCCAGCTCCTACGAGCAGTACTTC | CASSLGGGRGPSSYEQYF
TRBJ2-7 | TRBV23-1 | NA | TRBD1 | TGCGCCAGCAGTCAGTTTCCCCGGGACAGGGGATCTTACGAGCAGTACTTC | CASSQFPRDRGSYEQYF
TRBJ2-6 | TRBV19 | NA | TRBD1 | TGTGCCAGTAGTCAAGAGGGGACAGGGTGGGGGACTGGGGCCAACGTCCTGACTTTC | CASSQEGTGWGTGANVLTF
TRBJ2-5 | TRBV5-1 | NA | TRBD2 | TGCGCCAGCAGCCACGGGACTAGCGGGGTGTATCAAGAGACCCAGTACTTC | CASSHGTSGVYQETQYF
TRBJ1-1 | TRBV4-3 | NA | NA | TGCGCCAGCAGCCAAGAGGCCAACACTGAAGCTTTCTTT | CASSQEANTEAFF
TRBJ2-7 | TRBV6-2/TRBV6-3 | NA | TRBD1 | TGTGCCAGCAGCCGCGGACAGGCCACGTACGAGCAGTACTTC | CASSRGQATYEQYF
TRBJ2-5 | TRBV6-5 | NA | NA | TGTGCCAGCAGTTACTATGCGGGGGCGACCCGGGAGACCCAGTACTTC | CASSYYAGATRETQYF
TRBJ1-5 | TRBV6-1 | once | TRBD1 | TGTGCCAGCAGTGACCGGACAGGAGGCCAGCCCCAGCATTTT | CASSDRTGGQPQHF
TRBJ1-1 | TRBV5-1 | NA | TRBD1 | TGCGCCAGCAGCTGGACAGGGGCGAACGCTGAAGCTTTCTTT | CASSWTGANAEAFF
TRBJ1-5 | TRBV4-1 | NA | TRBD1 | TGCGCCAGCAGCCAAGAAGGTTCCTTGACAGGGAAGAGTCAGCCCCAGCATTTT | CASSQEGSLTGKSQPQHF
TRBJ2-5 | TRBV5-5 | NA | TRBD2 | TGTGCCAGCAGCTTGGGGAGCGGGGGAGGAGAGACCCAGTACTTC | CASSLGSGGGETQYF
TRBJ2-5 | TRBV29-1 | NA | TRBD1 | TGCAGCGTGACTCCCGACAGGGACCCCCAAGAGACCCAGTACTTC | CSVTPDRDPQETQYF
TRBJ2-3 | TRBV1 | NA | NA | TGCACCAGCAGCCAGGTGGCGGGGGTGTTCACAGATACGCAGTATTTT | CTSSQVAGVFTDTQYF
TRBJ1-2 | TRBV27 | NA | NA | TGTGCCAGCAGTTTATCGGGACACGCCTATGGCTACACCTTC | CASSLSGHAYGYTF
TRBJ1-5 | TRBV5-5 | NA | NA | TGTGCCAGCAGCACCTCAGGTGCCCTCAATCAGCCCCAGCATTTT | CASSTSGALNQPQHF
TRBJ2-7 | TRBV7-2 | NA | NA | TGTGCCAGCAGCCCATCGACAGGAGGCTCCTACGAGCAGTACTTC | CASSPSTGGSYEQYF
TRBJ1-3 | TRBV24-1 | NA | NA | TGTGCCACCAGTAGAAAGGGACACCCTCTAGACTCTGGAAACACCATATATTTT | CATSRKGHPLDSGNTIYF